The next 24 T cell receptor beta chains were all read from a single sample in a study of T cell repertoires in aging, cancer and after chemotherapy. Peripheral blood genomic DNA, not sorted cells or RNA, was the template. A mixed TRB-A/B primer pool amplified rearranged TRB by multiplex touch-down PCR. Via MiXCR, TCRdb re-called the multiplex PCR reads, giving one row per CDR3 protein. The top ten hold about 66% of the sample, which has 750 to 1,000 distinct CDR3 sequences, about 32% seen once. Sequenced material: blood. Receptor source: a human donor with a solid tumor.

The V call is TRBV20-1, the J call TRBJ2-3, with TRBD2 matching over 10 bases. V lost 7 bases, J lost 5 bases, and 6 bases stayed unmatched. From germline, CDR1 is DFQATT and CDR2 SNEGSKA (reference sequence). The CDR3 runs 13 residues. The CDR3 loop is CSVSSGGGDTQYF. CDR3 nucleotides: TGCAGTGTGTCTAGCGGGGGTGGAGATACGCAGTATTTT.

This clonotype was counted between two and nine times. The genes are TRBV7-2 and TRBJ2-3; D may be TRBD2 (6 bases). CDR3 length equals 16 residues. CDR1 is SGHTA and CDR2 is FQGNSA in the germline V gene. Trimming cost V 6 bases and J 0 bases, with 16 bases left between them. The CDR3: CASRDRLVSSTDTQYF. In DNA form, the CDR3 reads TGTGCCAGCAGGGATCGACTAGTCTCTAGCACAGATACGCAGTATTTT.

This chain joins TRBV20-1 and TRBJ2-1, with D perhaps TRBD2 (7 bases). Between the trimmed V and J ends, which lost 5 bases and 5 bases, there was a span of 16 bases. CDR3 size: 14 residues. Germline CDR1 is DFQATT and CDR2 is SNEGSKA (reference sequence). In DNA form, the CDR3 reads TGCAGTGCTCGTAGGGGGGGTAGGGACAATGAGCAGTTCTTC. It encodes CSARRGGRDNEQFF.

The J gene is TRBJ1-5, the V gene TRBV19, with 7 positions matching TRBD1. The V gene's germline CDR1 is LNHDA and CDR2 SQIVND (reference sequence). With V trimmed by 3 bases and J by 12 bases, 23 bases remained unmatched. The CDR3 runs 18 residues. DNA of the CDR3: TGTGCCAGTAGTATTTCACGGCCAGGGGGTGCTTTAGGCCAGGGCCAGCATTTT. Protein sequence: CASSISRPGGALGQGQHF.

This clonotype was seen only a few times. The V call is TRBV30, the J call TRBJ1-1; the match to TRBD1 covers 10 bases. Trimming removed 0 bases from V and 4 bases from J; junction bases left unmatched: 8. CDR1 and CDR2 (germline): GTSNPN, SVGIG (reference sequence). The CDR3 loop spans 16 amino acids. The CDR3 reads CAWSVVLGTGATEAFF. The CDR3 nucleotides are TGTGCCTGGAGTGTAGTATTAGGGACAGGGGCCACTGAAGCTTTCTTT.

The chain uses TRBV27 and TRBJ1-2; D is undetermined. From germline, CDR1 is MNHEY and CDR2 SMNVEV (reference sequence). Deletions cut 2 bases from V and 1 base from J, with 5 bases between. The CDR3 sequence is 13 residues long. This CDR3 is CASSLEGNYGYTF. The CDR3 bases are TGTGCCAGCAGTTTAGAGGGTAACTATGGCTACACCTTC.

The chain links TRBV25-1 to TRBJ2-7, with 9 bases fitting TRBD2. The CDR3 consists of 13 residues. Germline CDR1 MGHDK, CDR2 SYGVNS. Trimming at V came to 4 bases and at J to 6 bases, leaving 4 bases not matched to a gene. The CDR3 spells CASSVLTSGEQYF. As DNA, the CDR3 is TGTGCCAGCAGTGTTTTGACTAGCGGCGAGCAGTACTTC.

This chain uses TRBV7-2 with TRBJ2-3; no clear D gene. V lost 2 bases and J lost 8, with 14 bases in between. There are 14 residues in the CDR3. From germline, CDR1 is SGHTA and CDR2 FQGNSA. CDR3 sequence reads: CASSLTAVGRTQYF. In DNA form, the CDR3 reads TGTGCCAGCAGCTTAACGGCCGTTGGCCGTACGCAGTATTTT.

This clonotype came up a few times. This rearrangement joins TRBV6-5 to TRBJ1-5, with TRBD1 identical over 7 bases. There are 15 residues in the CDR3. Trimming cost V 3 bases and J 3 bases; bases outside gene matches: 5. Looked up from germline, CDR1 is MNHEY and CDR2 is SVGAGI. The CDR3 region is CASSYTGDYNQPQHF. The CDR3 DNA is TGTGCCAGCAGTTATACAGGGGATTACAATCAGCCCCAGCATTTT.

The V gene is TRBV19, the J gene TRBJ2-7; 8 nucleotides line up with TRBD1. CDR3 length equals 17 residues. V shed 2 bases, J shed 0 bases, and the junction held 9 bases outside the gene matches. From germline, CDR1 is LNHDA and CDR2 SQIVND (reference sequence). CDR3 DNA: TGTGCCAGTAGTATAAATGGTCCGGGACAGGACTCCTACGAGCAGTACTTC. Its protein product is CASSINGPGQDSYEQYF.

This clonotype was detected only a few times. This chain joins TRBV27 and TRBJ2-1; 12 bases align to TRBD2. Germline CDR1 and CDR2: MNHEY and SMNVEV (reference sequence). The CDR3 has 18 residues. Germline trimming cut 1 base from V and 5 bases from J; bases unmatched to any gene: 9. Here the CDR3 DNA reads TGTGCCAGCAGTTTATATGGGACTAGCGGGCCTCCAAACAATGAGCAGTTCTTC. As protein: CASSLYGTSGPPNNEQFF.

The chain couples TRBV7-2 to TRBJ2-3; 7 positions match TRBD2. This CDR3 comprises 18 residues. V trimming: 6 bases; J trimming: 0 bases; junction bases outside the gene matches: 15. CDR1 is SGHTA, CDR2 FQGNSA, per germline. CDR3 DNA: TGTGCCAGCAGGAGCATTTTGGGAGGGTTATCTAGCACAGATACGCAGTATTTT. Encoded protein: CASRSILGGLSSTDTQYF. Drawing the rest from reference TRBV7-2 and TRBJ2-3, the complete variable domain is GAGVSQSPSNKVTEKGKDVELRCDPISGHTALYWYRQSLGQGLEFLIYFQGNSAPDKSGLPSDRFSAERTGGSVSTLTIQRTQQEDSAVYLCASRSILGGLSSTDTQYFGPGTRLTVL.

The chain uses TRBV2 and TRBJ1-5; D call uncertain. Germline assignment: CDR1 SNHLY and CDR2 FYNNEI. Trimming removed 6 bases from V and 0 bases from J, with 9 bases in between. The CDR3 covers 14 residues. The CDR3 is CASSGIISNQPQHF. CDR3 DNA: TGTGCCAGCAGCGGCATAATTAGCAATCAGCCCCAGCATTTT.

This sequence joins TRBV29-1 and TRBJ2-3; 7 nucleotides match TRBD2. Germline loops: CDR1 SQVTM, CDR2 ANQGSEA. The CDR3 is 15 residues long. The ends lost 4 bases at V and 0 bases at J; junction bases unmatched: 7. CDR3 DNA: TGCAGCGTTGTCACTTCTAGCGGAAGCACAGATACGCAGTATTTT. Protein sequence: CSVVTSSGSTDTQYF.

Concerning this clonotype itself: This may be a read error: a much more frequent sequence differs by one nucleotide. This rearrangement joins TRBV20-1 to TRBJ2-7, with D hard to call. Germline CDR1 reads DFQATT; CDR2 reads SNEGSKA (reference sequence). CDR3 size: 12 residues. Trimming shortened V by 5 bases and J by 4 bases, and 12 bases separated the two germline ends. The chain's CDR3 is CSAPGPNYEQYF. Here the CDR3 DNA reads TGCAGTGCTCCAGGCCCGAATTACGAGCAGTACTTC.

This clonotype turned up a few times. The V gene is TRBV20-1, the J gene TRBJ1-6, with a tentative D call TRBD1 (6 bases). CDR1 is DFQATT, CDR2 SNEGSKA, per germline (reference sequence). This CDR3 is 15 amino acids long. V was trimmed by 6 bases and J by 3 bases, leaving 15 bases between them. The CDR3 here is CSARLGGNYNSPLHF. DNA of the CDR3: TGCAGTGCCCGCCTAGGGGGGAACTATAATTCACCCCTCCACTTT.

This clonotype was seen more than once but under ten times. The chain uses TRBV6-2 or TRBV6-3 and TRBJ1-5; D is undetermined. The CDR3 sequence is 15 residues long. Germline V lookup: CDR1 MNHEY, CDR2 SVGEGT. Deletions cut 5 bases from V and 2 bases from J, with 13 bases between. The CDR3 DNA is TGTGCCAGCAGTCCCGATGCGGTCGGCAATCAGCCCCAGCATTTT. It yields the protein CASSPDAVGNQPQHF.

This clonotype is a singleton in its sample. Here the CDR3 reads CASSPGGGRTEAFF. As DNA, the CDR3 is TGTGCCAGCTCACCTGGGGGTGGGAGGACTGAAGCTTTCTTT. The J gene is TRBJ1-1, the V gene TRBV18; maybe TRBD1 (5 bases). The CDR3 runs 14 residues. Germline V CDR1 and CDR2: KGHSH, LQKENI. With 3 bases removed from V and 5 bases from J, the gap between germline ends came to 13 bases. Full variable domain (rest looked up from reference TRBV18 and TRBJ1-1): NAGVMQNPRHLVRRRGQEARLRCSPMKGHSHVYWYRQLPEEGLKFMVYLQKENIIDESGMPKERFSAEFPKEGPSILRIQQVVRGDSAAYFCASSPGGGRTEAFFGQGTRLTVV.

This clonotype has more than one count but fewer than ten. The rearrangement uses TRBV28 and TRBJ2-7, with D possibly TRBD2 on 5 matching bases. This CDR3 has 12 residues. Germline V gene sequence: CDR1 MDHEN, CDR2 SYDVKM. V gave up 6 bases and J gave up 2 bases, with 8 bases separating them. The DNA of the CDR3 is TGTGCCAGCAGCCGCGGGCCCTACGAGCAGTACTTC. It encodes CASSRGPYEQYF.

The chain has TRBV5-6 and TRBJ2-2; D unresolved. Germline CDR1 reads SGHDT; CDR2 reads YYEEEE. The CDR3 has 16 amino acids. V was clipped by 5 bases and J by 2 bases, with 16 bases between them. CDR3 bases: TGTGCCAGCAGTCTCGACACTAACGGCAACACCGGGGAGCTGTTTTTT. Its protein product is CASSLDTNGNTGELFF.

This clonotype was picked up a small number of times. The rearrangement joins TRBV7-3 to TRBJ2-2; D is perhaps TRBD2 (6 bases). Germline V gene lookup returns CDR1 SGHTA and CDR2 FQGTGA. The V and J ends lost 3 bases and 5 bases respectively, with 10 bases between them. The CDR3 has 14 residues. CDR3 coding DNA: TGTGCCAGCAGCTTGTATGGGGGGACCGGGGAGCTGTTTTTT. Translating gives CASSLYGGTGELFF.

There are a few counts of this clonotype. The rearrangement uses TRBV6-1 and TRBJ1-5; a possible D gene is TRBD1 (5 bases). CDR1 is MNHNS and CDR2 is SASEGT in the germline V gene. This CDR3 has 15 residues. V was shortened by 6 bases and J by 2 bases, with 14 bases between the two germline ends. In nucleotides, the CDR3 is TGTGCCAGCAGGCCAGCATTGGGGGGCAATCAGCCCCAGCATTTT. Its translation: CASRPALGGNQPQHF.

This rearrangement joins TRBV5-6 to TRBJ2-3; D uncertain. The CDR3 sequence is 13 residues long. Per the germline V gene, CDR1 is SGHDT and CDR2 is YYEEEE. V was shortened by 5 bases and J by 0 bases, with 7 bases between the two germline ends. CDR3 nucleotide sequence: TGTGCCAGCAGATTCGAAAGCACAGATACGCAGTATTTT. Translation: CASRFESTDTQYF.

This clonotype came up a few times. The J gene is TRBJ2-3, the V gene TRBV20-1, with D possibly being TRBD2 (5 bases). Germline loops: CDR1 DFQATT, CDR2 SNEGSKA (reference sequence). V lost 0 bases and J lost 3, with 13 bases in between. CDR3 length equals 15 residues. Written as DNA, the CDR3 is TGCAGTGCTAGAGACGTACTAGTGGGTACAGATACGCAGTATTTT. Encoded protein: CSARDVLVGTDTQYF.